The source of this TCR beta chain is a study of PD-1 blockade in classical Hodgkin lymphoma. In the study overall: Nivolumab 3 mg/kg was given intravenously every 2 weeks. Study-wide findings and caveats: Before treatment, complete responders showed about the same diversity as newly diagnosed patients. With CD4+ cells, TCR diversity rose significantly by C4D1, but not with CD8+ cells.

Of note for this clone: Its antigen is still unknown.

Sequencing was performed with immunoSEQ multiplex PCR; in TCRdb, only in-frame clones are kept and a portion is missing. The table has tens of thousands of clones, around 86% seen once. Germline V gene sequence: CDR1 SGDLS, CDR2 YYNGEE. V was clipped by 0 bases and J by 9 bases, with 12 bases between them. The CDR3 runs 14 residues. No patient escaped relapse after autologous stem cell transplantation, and brentuximab vedotin exposure varied. The receptor was isolated from a human donor with classical Hodgkin lymphoma. The rearrangement joins TRBV9 to TRBJ2-2; maybe TRBD1 (5 bases). The sample in question was peripheral blood mononuclear cells (PBMCs), obtained at baseline. The chain's CDR3 is CASSVDSGSRELFF. The CDR3, as DNA: TGTGCCAGCAGCGTAGATTCAGGGTCCCGGGAGCTGTTTTTT.